The clone carrying this T cell receptor beta chain was detected once. What it recognizes is unknown. Per the germline V gene, CDR1 is KGHSH and CDR2 is LQKENI. The CDR3 contains 13 residues. Trimming at V came to 3 bases and at J to 5 bases, leaving 1 base not matched to a gene. The data were produced by immunoSEQ multiplex PCR, yet TCRdb's version contains in-frame clones alone and is incomplete. This table has roughly 50,000 clones, about 89% appearing once. This entry belongs to a study of OX40 agonist ivuxolimab in advanced cancers. Study information: The study treated patients with ivuxolimab, an agonistic anti-OX40 (CD134) antibody. Those enrolled were 82.7% male, with a mean age of around 58 years and ages from roughly 20 to 90. Prior anti-PD-1, anti-PD-L1 or anti-CTLA-4 therapy was allowed; around 43% had some.

Study-level points and caveats: Low normalized T-cell clonal expansion was additionally recorded for some nonresponders.

The chain recombines TRBV18 with TRBJ1-5, with TRBD1 matching over 7 bases. The TCR was taken from an adult with an advanced solid tumor such as melanoma, head and neck, liver or kidney cancer. Sequencing was performed on CD4+ or CD8+ T cells sorted from blood, taken in a trial of the OX40 agonist ivuxolimab. The CDR3 nucleotides read TGTGCCAGCTCACCCGGACAGGATCAGCCCCAGCATTTT. It is translated as CASSPGQDQPQHF.